A selection of T cell receptor beta chains follows, all from one sample in a study of radiation and T cells in renal cell carcinoma. Only in-frame clones appear in the TCRdb table, and some are missing; sequencing was by immunoSEQ multiplex PCR. Of about 170,000 clones detected, about 85% appear once; the ten largest clones hold about 10%. The starting material was blood, obtained from a patient whose treatment included radiotherapy and nephrectomy. These receptors all come from a woman in her 50s with renal cell carcinoma. CDR3s include the opening cysteine and the closing phenylalanine or tryptophan. The order of the fields is clone size, J gene, V gene, D gene, CDR3 protein, CDR3 DNA. A D gene is named only where the DNA matches it firmly. Expanded clones get a size class; other rows say once, few or many, or leave the size out.

. TRBJ1-2 TRBV4-2 TRBD1 CASSQVWDRGSDGYTF TGTGCCAGCAGCCAAGTGTGGGACAGGGGGTCGGATGGCTACACCTTC
. TRBJ1-3 TRBV4-1 . CASLRDIRSGNTIYF TGCGCCAGCCTCCGGGACATTCGCTCTGGAAACACCATATATTTT
. TRBJ2-2 TRBV6-1 . CASSEVRATGELFF TGTGCCAGCAGTGAAGTTAGGGCCACCGGGGAGCTGTTTTTT
. TRBJ2-1 TRBV6-6 . CASTTRSGNEQFF TGTGCCAGCACAACTAGATCGGGCAATGAGCAGTTCTTC
. TRBJ2-7 TRBV5-1 TRBD1 CASSTDRGPYEQYF TGCGCCAGCAGTACGGACAGGGGGCCATACGAGCAGTACTTC
. TRBJ2-7 TRBV11-1 . CASSLAHRSSYEQYF TGTGCCAGCAGCTTAGCCCACAGGAGTTCCTACGAGCAGTACTTC
once TRBJ1-5 TRBV6-1 TRBD1 CASSVHRGGRSNQPQHF TGTGCCAGCAGTGTCCACAGGGGGGGTAGAAGCAATCAGCCCCAGCATTTT
. TRBJ2-1 TRBV5-1 TRBD1 CASSLGQGVNNEQFF TGCGCCAGCAGCCTTGGACAGGGGGTCAACAATGAGCAGTTCTTC
once TRBJ1-2 TRBV30 . CAWSVYSGYTF TGTGCCTGGAGTGTATATTCTGGCTACACCTTC
once TRBJ2-3 TRBV11-3 . CASSPLRGDTQYF TGTGCCAGCAGCCCCTTGCGAGGAGATACGCAGTATTTT
. TRBJ2-7 TRBV14 TRBD1 CASSQDPRQGESSYEQYF TGTGCCAGCAGCCAAGATCCGAGACAGGGGGAAAGCTCCTACGAGCAGTACTTC
. TRBJ1-2 TRBV10-2 . CASSESAGSPNYGYTF TGCGCCAGCAGTGAGTCGGCGGGTAGTCCTAACTATGGCTACACCTTC
once TRBJ2-7 TRBV10-3 . CACGDQGNEQYF TGTGCCTGCGGCGATCAGGGGAACGAGCAGTACTTC
. TRBJ1-1 TRBV5-1 . CASSLVVTENTEAFF TGCGCCAGCAGCTTGGTGGTGACAGAGAACACTGAAGCTTTCTTT
once TRBJ1-4 TRBV5-4 TRBD1 CASSPQGAGNEKLFF TGTGCCAGCAGCCCCCAGGGGGCGGGGAATGAAAAACTGTTTTTT
. TRBJ2-3 TRBV5-1 TRBD2 CASSVERGGPTDTQYF TGCGCCAGCAGCGTAGAGCGGGGGGGCCCCACAGATACGCAGTATTTT
. TRBJ1-1 TRBV6-5 TRBD1 CASSRGQGEAFF TGTGCCAGCAGTCGCGGACAGGGAGAGGCTTTCTTT
. TRBJ2-4 TRBV6-1 . CASSEGARGTVYF TGTGCCAGCAGTGAAGGCGCCAGGGGAACTGTGTACTTC
. TRBJ1-4 TRBV30 . CAWSWGPNEKLFF TGTGCCTGGAGTTGGGGTCCTAATGAAAAACTGTTTTTT
. TRBJ2-5 TRBV11-2 . CASSPRATEPTKQETQYF TGTGCCAGCAGCCCTCGGGCGACGGAACCTACCAAGCAAGAGACCCAGTACTTC
. TRBJ2-7 TRBV7-6 . CASSLGPKGPPYEQYF TGTGCCAGCAGCTTAGGCCCCAAAGGACCTCCCTACGAGCAGTACTTC
. TRBJ2-1 TRBV10-3 TRBD2 CAISGLAEGNEQFF TGTGCCATCAGCGGACTAGCGGAGGGTAATGAGCAGTTCTTC
. TRBJ2-4 TRBV5-6 TRBD1 CASSLMDRVPSAGNIQYF TGTGCCAGCAGCCTCATGGACAGGGTACCTTCGGCAGGGAACATTCAGTACTTC
. TRBJ1-5 TRBV4-1 TRBD1 CASSRTGSNQPQHF TGCGCCAGCAGCCGGACAGGAAGCAATCAGCCCCAGCATTTT
. TRBJ1-5 TRBV6-5 . CASSIGGNSNQPQHF TGTGCCAGCAGTATAGGGGGAAATAGCAATCAGCCCCAGCATTTT
. TRBJ1-2 TRBV11-2 . CASNLGANYGYTF TGTGCCAGCAACCTGGGGGCTAACTATGGCTACACCTTC
. TRBJ2-5 TRBV9 TRBD2 CASSVGTSGGWVETQYF TGTGCCAGCAGCGTAGGGACTAGCGGGGGGTGGGTAGAGACCCAGTACTTC
once TRBJ1-6 TRBV4-3 . CASSPTSGGNSPLHF TGCGCCAGCAGCCCGACCTCTGGCGGAAATTCACCCCTCCACTTT
. TRBJ1-2 TRBV7-9 . CASSLGELNYGYTF TGTGCCAGCAGCTTAGGTGAACTTAACTATGGCTACACCTTC
. TRBJ2-2 TRBV6-1 . CASSEGTGANTGELFF TGTGCCAGCAGTGAAGGGACCGGGGCGAACACCGGGGAGCTGTTTTTT
. TRBJ2-2 TRBV7-7 . CASSHTLRDAGSGELFF TGTGCTAGCAGCCACACCCTCCGGGACGCTGGGTCCGGGGAGCTGTTTTTT